This T cell receptor (beta chain) was sequenced for a study of shared clonotypes between healthy human individuals. CDR1 is MNHEY, CDR2 SVGAGI, per germline. The CDR3 is made up of 14 amino acids. V was shortened by 4 bases and J by 10 bases, with 16 bases between the two germline ends. There are many counts of this clone. Deep-level assay runs were performed. Genomic DNA belonging to each subset was distributed in equal measure over several immunoSEQ plates. It was around 0.3 ug DNA, about 30,000 T cell genomes, that went into each replicate PCR of unsorted PBMC. Researchers sequenced unsorted PBMC DNA using ten immunoSEQ deep assay plates. Profiling relied on immunoSEQ multiplex PCR, and the TCRdb table lists in-frame clones only, not all of them. The sample carries some 500,000 clones, 70% to 80% recorded once.

The sequenced sample was PBMCs. The TCR comes from a woman aged 40 to 50 in good health. Some clones in this sample may be carry-over from other donors' samples. The chain is built from TRBV6-5 and TRBJ1-4; no clear D. The CDR3 DNA reads TGTGCCAGCAGTTCCCGGGAGGCCCCCGGAAAACTGTTTTTT. Amino acid sequence: CASSSREAPGKLFF.